Following are 8 T cell receptor beta chains from one sample sequenced in a study of blood T cell repertoires in COVID-19. Clones were read by immunoSEQ multiplex PCR, and TCRdb kept only the in-frame ones, dropping some. This sample has some 200,000 clones, with about 85% found just once. Sequenced: peripheral blood. These receptors all stem from a man aged 60 to 69 with COVID-19, enrolled during active disease.

The chain employs TRBV10-3 and TRBJ2-1; the match to TRBD2 covers 14 bases. Trimming cost V 7 bases and J 6 bases; bases outside gene matches: 8. CDR3 length: 16 amino acids. CDR1 and CDR2 from the germline V gene are ENHRY and SYGVKD. CDR3 in amino acids: CAITKTGLAGANEQFF. CDR3 coding DNA: TGTGCCATCACCAAAACGGGACTAGCGGGAGCCAATGAGCAGTTCTTC.

This sequence joins TRBV6-5 and TRBJ1-6, with a weak D call TRBD1 (5 bases). This CDR3 has 15 residues. The V and J ends lost 6 bases and 8 bases respectively, with 17 bases between them. Germline V gives CDR1 MNHEY, CDR2 SVGAGI. CDR3: CASSPSRRGDSPLHF. The CDR3 nucleotides are TGTGCCAGCAGCCCCTCTCGTCGGGGGGATTCACCCCTCCACTTT.

The V gene is TRBV27, the J gene TRBJ1-1, with D tentatively TRBD1 (6 bases). The germline gives CDR1 MNHEY, CDR2 SMNVEV (reference sequence). The CDR3 totals 14 residues. V lost 5 bases to trimming and J lost 6 bases, with 16 bases between them. CDR3 region: CASSPYPDSSEAFF. The CDR3 DNA reads TGTGCCAGCAGTCCTTACCCGGACAGTTCTGAAGCTTTCTTT.

This chain connects TRBV7-2 to TRBJ2-7, with D unresolved. CDR1 is SGHTA and CDR2 is FQGNSA in the germline V gene. Trimming took 6 bases from V and 3 from J, leaving 12 bases between them. The CDR3 loop spans 13 amino acids. This chain's CDR3 is CASRDAANYEQYF. The CDR3 bases are TGTGCCAGCAGAGACGCGGCTAACTACGAGCAGTACTTC.

The rearrangement links TRBV6-5 to TRBJ2-3; no clear D gene. Trimming pared 6 bases from V and 1 base from J, leaving 8 bases between. The CDR3 spans 13 residues. CDR1 is MNHEY and CDR2 is SVGAGI in the germline V gene. CDR3 region: CASSTARTDTQYF. The DNA for the CDR3 is TGTGCCAGCAGCACAGCCCGCACAGATACGCAGTATTTT.

This chain links TRBV11-1 with TRBJ2-3; TRBD2 might be the D (5 bases). Germline lookup yields CDR1 SGHAT and CDR2 FQDESV (reference sequence). V dropped 5 bases and J dropped 3 bases, with 18 bases sitting between them. The CDR3 is 16 amino acids. DNA for the CDR3: TGTGCCAGCAGCGACCTCGGACGGGAAGGGACAGATACGCAGTATTTT. Residues: CASSDLGREGTDTQYF.

The genes are TRBV19 and TRBJ1-1; D might be TRBD1 (6 bases). The V gene's germline CDR1 is LNHDA and CDR2 SQIVND (reference sequence). The V and J ends lost 4 bases and 6 bases respectively, with 18 bases between them. The CDR3 contains 15 residues. The CDR3, as DNA: TGTGCCAGTAGTACCGGAGGTCGGGGGGGCGCTGAAGCTTTCTTT. Its translation: CASSTGGRGGAEAFF. The full variable domain, rest sourced from reference TRBV19 and TRBJ1-1, is DGGITQSPKYLFRKEGQNVTLSCEQNLNHDAMYWYRQDPGQGLRLIYYSQIVNDFQKGDIAEGYSVSREKKESFPLTVTSAQKNPTAFYLCASSTGGRGGAEAFFGQGTRLTVV.

This clone was seen more than once but under ten times. The rearrangement links TRBV28 to TRBJ1-1; D is undetermined. Trimming took off 4 bases at V and 1 base at J, with 10 bases between the two ends. The CDR3 covers 14 residues. Germline-derived CDR1 and CDR2 are MDHEN and SYDVKM. As DNA, the CDR3 is TGTGCCAGCAGTTCTCCACATACGAACACTGAAGCTTTCTTT. Its translation is CASSSPHTNTEAFF.